The present entry profiles one T cell receptor beta chain with its context. Authors' analysis steps: Estimates of nucleated cell counts were drawn from the amplification of reference gene primers. Repertoires were generated with immunoSEQ multiplex PCR, while TCRdb's copy carries only in-frame clones and drops some. V and J calls and clone size are those listed in that table; D and trimming were worked out from the DNA. The table has about 89,000 clones, 70% to 90% seen once. This sample stems from a study of blood T cell repertoires in COVID-19. The CDR3 extends over 17 amino acids. The V end was cut by 2 bases, the J end by 0 bases, with 14 bases between. Germline values: CDR1 LNHDA, CDR2 SQIVND (reference sequence).

The sequenced sample consisted of peripheral blood. This TCR was recovered from a man in his sixties with acute or convalescent COVID-19. The gene calls are TRBV19 and TRBJ1-3; D call uncertain. CDR3 amino acids: CASSIWEGGTSGNTIYF. CDR3 in DNA: TGTGCCAGTAGTATATGGGAAGGAGGTACCTCTGGAAACACCATATATTTT.